These T cell receptor beta chains were read from a single sample in a study of blood T cells in healthy people across ages. TCRdb itself ran the 5' RACE reads through MiXCR, one entry per CDR3 protein. The table lists approximately 690,000 distinct CDR3 sequences, around 38% of them singletons. Source material: blood. The origin of the receptors is a man aged 80 or over in good health. CDR3s include the opening cysteine and the closing phenylalanine or tryptophan. Each record gives: V gene, clone size, J gene, D gene, CDR3 protein, CDR3 DNA. D genes are given only for firm matches. For some rows the clone size is stated as once, few or many, or as a class when expanded; others skip it.

TRBV20-1	many	TRBJ2-3	NA	CSAPRGRGAGDTQYF	TGCAGTGCCCCGAGGGGCCGGGGGGCAGGGGATACGCAGTATTTT
TRBV24-1	once	TRBJ2-2	NA	CATGGGVPNTGELFF	TGTGCCACCGGAGGGGGGGTACCAAACACCGGGGAGCTGTTTTTT
TRBV20-1	few	TRBJ1-3	NA	CSARPDGNGNTIYF	TGCAGTGCTAGACCAGACGGAAATGGAAACACCATATATTTT
TRBV18	NA	TRBJ2-5	TRBD1	CASSPTTGEVVRETQYF	TGTGCCAGCTCACCAACGACAGGGGAGGTTGTAAGAGAGACCCAGTACTTC
TRBV5-5	NA	TRBJ1-2	NA	CASSLLSSMGNGYTF	TGTGCCAGCAGCTTGCTCAGCTCAATGGGGAATGGCTACACCTTC
TRBV10-2	NA	TRBJ2-3	NA	CASSESTGPTSTDTQYF	TGCGCCAGCAGTGAGTCGACGGGCCCAACTAGCACAGATACGCAGTATTTT
TRBV20-1	NA	TRBJ2-2	TRBD1	CSAIDRGRDTGELFF	TGCAGTGCTATCGACAGGGGGCGCGACACCGGGGAGCTGTTTTTT
TRBV13	NA	TRBJ2-3	TRBD2	CASSLSSGASTDTQYF	TGTGCCAGCAGCCTATCCAGCGGGGCTAGCACAGATACGCAGTATTTT
TRBV6-4	few	TRBJ2-7	NA	CASSEGGPSYEQYF	TGTGCCAGCAGTGAAGGCGGGCCGTCCTACGAGCAGTACTTC
TRBV6-5	NA	TRBJ2-1	TRBD1	CASSLDRAYSYNEQFF	TGTGCCAGCAGCCTGGACAGGGCCTACTCCTACAATGAGCAGTTCTTC
TRBV10-2	NA	TRBJ1-4	NA	CASSEGYRLKDEKLFF	TGCGCCAGCAGTGAGGGCTACCGGCTGAAGGATGAAAAACTGTTTTTT
TRBV20-1	many	TRBJ2-3	NA	CSAPQGADTQYF	TGCAGTGCTCCACAGGGTGCAGATACGCAGTATTTT
TRBV4-3	NA	TRBJ2-5	TRBD2	CASSQGPASGAPLQETQYF	TGCGCCAGCAGCCAAGGGCCGGCTAGCGGGGCACCCCTCCAAGAGACCCAGTACTTC
TRBV5-1	NA	TRBJ2-1	NA	CASSLLRSSYNEQFF	TGCGCCAGCAGCTTGCTCAGAAGCTCCTACAATGAGCAGTTCTTC
TRBV20-1	few	TRBJ2-5	TRBD1	CSARGPRQGALGTQYF	TGCAGTGCTAGGGGGCCGAGACAGGGGGCGCTTGGGACCCAGTACTTC
TRBV15	NA	TRBJ1-6	NA	CATSRGGRNNSPLHF	TGTGCCACCAGCAGAGGTGGCAGAAATAATTCACCCCTCCACTTT
TRBV27	NA	TRBJ2-3	TRBD2	CASSFTGGQDTQYF	TGTGCCAGCAGTTTCACGGGAGGGCAGGATACGCAGTATTTT
TRBV6-2/TRBV6-3	few	TRBJ2-2	NA	CASTTTGNTGELFF	TGTGCCAGCACTACGACAGGGAACACCGGGGAGCTGTTTTTT
TRBV25-1	NA	TRBJ1-2	NA	CASSERYYGYTF	TGTGCCAGCAGTGAAAGGTACTATGGCTACACCTTC
TRBV20-1	few	TRBJ2-7	TRBD2	CSARHRTSGIAYEQYF	TGCAGTGCTAGACACCGGACTAGCGGGATCGCCTACGAGCAGTACTTC
TRBV6-1	NA	TRBJ2-1	NA	CASSEAGSLGERFF	TGTGCCAGCAGTGAAGCGGGGAGCTTGGGTGAGCGGTTCTTC
TRBV20-1	few	TRBJ2-4	TRBD2	CSARDGGRGSKNIQYF	TGCAGTGCTAGAGATGGCGGGAGGGGGTCCAAAAACATTCAGTACTTC
TRBV20-1	NA	TRBJ2-5	NA	CAAKWETQYF	TGCGCGGCCAAGTGGGAGACCCAGTACTTC
TRBV7-2	many	TRBJ2-3	TRBD2	CASSLWAASGGRDTQYF	TGTGCCAGCAGCTTATGGGCCGCTAGCGGGGGCAGGGATACGCAGTATTTT
TRBV7-2	few	TRBJ1-1	NA	CASSPQLSASPEAFF	TGTGCCAGCAGCCCCCAGCTCTCGGCCTCTCCTGAAGCTTTCTTT
TRBV3-1	few	TRBJ2-1	NA	CASSLQGYTGLSYNEQFF	TGTGCCAGCAGCCTCCAGGGGTACACAGGACTCTCCTACAATGAGCAGTTCTTC
TRBV4-1	NA	TRBJ1-1	NA	CASSQDPPGGFGEAFF	TGCGCCAGCAGCCAAGACCCCCCGGGGGGTTTCGGTGAAGCTTTCTTT
TRBV7-9	NA	TRBJ2-2	NA	CASAGMANTGELFF	TGTGCCAGCGCCGGGATGGCGAACACCGGGGAGCTGTTTTTT
TRBV7-9	once	TRBJ2-3	TRBD2	CANSTIGLREVTDTQYF	TGTGCCAACAGCACGATCGGGTTGCGGGAGGTGACAGATACGCAGTATTTT
TRBV30	once	TRBJ2-5	NA	CAWSQTETQYF	TGTGCCTGGAGTCAGACAGAGACCCAGTACTTC
TRBV7-7	NA	TRBJ2-2	TRBD1	CASSLRGPRTAGELFF	TGTGCCAGCAGCTTGAGGGGGCCACGAACAGCCGGGGAGCTGTTTTTT
TRBV6-1	few	TRBJ2-1	TRBD1	CASSEAGQGDEQFF	TGTGCCAGCAGTGAAGCCGGACAGGGGGATGAGCAGTTCTTC
TRBV4-2	NA	TRBJ2-1	NA	CASSQFGQTSYNEQFF	TGTGCCAGCAGCCAATTCGGCCAGACCTCCTACAATGAGCAGTTCTTC
TRBV28	few	TRBJ2-5	NA	CASSPSIGGGKGKGGQYF	TGTGCCAGCAGTCCAAGCATTGGAGGGGGGAAGGGAAAGGGAGGCCAGTACTTC
TRBV5-1	once	TRBJ2-7	NA	CASSLEGAETGEQYF	TGCGCCAGCAGCTTGGAAGGGGCCGAGACGGGCGAGCAGTACTTC
TRBV7-9	few	TRBJ1-4	NA	CASSLAASNEKLFF	TGTGCCAGCAGCTTAGCGGCCTCTAATGAAAAACTGTTTTTT
TRBV29-1	NA	TRBJ2-7	TRBD2	CSIKKAGGYEQYF	TGCAGCATAAAGAAGGCGGGGGGCTACGAGCAGTACTTC
TRBV20-1	NA	TRBJ2-7	TRBD2	CSARPYSGRGGEQYF	TGCAGTGCTAGGCCCTACAGCGGGAGGGGGGGTGAGCAGTACTTC
TRBV14	NA	TRBJ2-5	NA	CASSQRRDRRETQYF	TGTGCCAGCAGCCAACGGCGGGATCGTCGGGAGACCCAGTACTTC